This is a list of T cell receptor beta chains from one sample in a study of tumor-infiltrating lymphocytes in primary liver carcinoma. TCRdb processed the multiplex PCR reads anew with MiXCR; each CDR3 protein has one entry. Here the sample spans more than 90,000 distinct CDR3 sequences, around two thirds being singletons. The specimen sequenced was liver tumor tissue from sampling region 2. All receptors come from a woman between 55 and 75 years old with primary liver carcinoma and hepatitis B virus infection. Both conserved end residues are trimmed from each CDR3.

j_gene: TRBJ2-7; v_gene: TRBV6-6; CDR3aa: ASSWDGSSYGQY
j_gene: TRBJ1-2; v_gene: TRBV7-9; CDR3aa: ASSSGTGVGYGYT
j_gene: TRBJ2-1; v_gene: TRBV6-1; CDR3aa: ASRLAGASYNEQF
j_gene: TRBJ1-5; v_gene: TRBV10-2; CDR3aa: ASNEFGEQGNQPQH
j_gene: TRBJ2-7; v_gene: TRBV28; CDR3aa: ASSFAGRLNVEQY
j_gene: TRBJ1-4; v_gene: TRBV28; CDR3aa: ASGTATYEKLF
j_gene: TRBJ2-7; v_gene: TRBV11-2; CDR3aa: ASSDIRGLYYYEQY
j_gene: TRBJ2-2; v_gene: TRBV4-2; CDR3aa: ASSQDLLSGSGELF
j_gene: TRBJ2-1; v_gene: TRBV28; CDR3aa: ASSLSVLDYNEQF
j_gene: TRBJ1-5; v_gene: TRBV10-3; CDR3aa: AISETNQSLH
j_gene: TRBJ2-7; v_gene: TRBV11-1; CDR3aa: ASSFRPIGALYEQY
j_gene: TRBJ2-3; v_gene: TRBV5-4; CDR3aa: ASSPSSGSTDTQY
j_gene: TRBJ2-1; v_gene: TRBV5-1; CDR3aa: ASSLDPSGTNNEQF
j_gene: TRBJ1-1; v_gene: TRBV7-2; CDR3aa: ASSQRNTEAF
j_gene: TRBJ2-1; v_gene: TRBV11-2; CDR3aa: ASSLETSAGEQS
j_gene: TRBJ2-2; v_gene: TRBV6-5; CDR3aa: ASKGGTKTGEMF
j_gene: TRBJ1-5; v_gene: TRBV30; CDR3aa: AWSVRVTGEDYSNQPQH
j_gene: TRBJ2-7; v_gene: TRBV7-9; CDR3aa: GSSLPSGYEQY
j_gene: TRBJ1-2; v_gene: TRBV2; CDR3aa: ASSVEQGDYGYT
j_gene: TRBJ1-2; v_gene: TRBV20-1; CDR3aa: SAMPFRGYA
j_gene: TRBJ2-1; v_gene: TRBV29-1; CDR3aa: SVGGSSGTYNEQF
j_gene: TRBJ1-4; v_gene: TRBV5-1; CDR3aa: ASSLATNEKLF
j_gene: TRBJ2-7; v_gene: TRBV12-5; CDR3aa: ASGRDRANEQY
j_gene: TRBJ2-7; v_gene: TRBV29-1; CDR3aa: SVEASGSYDQY
j_gene: TRBJ2-5; v_gene: TRBV11-2; CDR3aa: TSSLGRGGQEARY
j_gene: TRBJ2-7; v_gene: TRBV28; CDR3aa: ASSLNRGLSYEQY
j_gene: TRBJ2-7; v_gene: TRBV5-4; CDR3aa: ASSSRRGSSGIREQY
j_gene: TRBJ1-5; v_gene: TRBV11-2; CDR3aa: ASSVRMGGDETQH
j_gene: TRBJ2-1; v_gene: TRBV11-2; CDR3aa: ASSPDSAHTYNEQF
j_gene: TRBJ2-3; v_gene: TRBV29-1; CDR3aa: NVRDPSRDTQY
j_gene: TRBJ2-5; v_gene: TRBV11-1; CDR3aa: ANSTRLAREETQY
j_gene: TRBJ2-3; v_gene: TRBV11-2; CDR3aa: ASSLTMGRGSTDMRY
j_gene: TRBJ1-1; v_gene: TRBV7-9; CDR3aa: ASSSQPGQGSTEAS
j_gene: TRBJ2-1; v_gene: TRBV29-1; CDR3aa: SVEGGAGANEQF